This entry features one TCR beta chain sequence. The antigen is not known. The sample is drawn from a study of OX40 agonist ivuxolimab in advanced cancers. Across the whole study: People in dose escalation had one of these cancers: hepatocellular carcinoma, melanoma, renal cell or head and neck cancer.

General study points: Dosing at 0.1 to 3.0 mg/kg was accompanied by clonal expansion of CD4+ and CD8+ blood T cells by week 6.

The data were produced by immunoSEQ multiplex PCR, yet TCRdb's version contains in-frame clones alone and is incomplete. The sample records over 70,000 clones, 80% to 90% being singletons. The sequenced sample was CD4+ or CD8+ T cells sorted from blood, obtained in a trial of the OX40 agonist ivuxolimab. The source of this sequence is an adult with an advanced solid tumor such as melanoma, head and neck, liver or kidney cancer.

The CDR3 here is CASLRRLAGDTGELFF. CDR3 DNA sequence: TGTGCCAGCCTAAGAAGGCTAGCGGGCGACACCGGGGAGCTGTTTTTT. V usage is TRBV27 and J usage is TRBJ2-2; 8 nucleotides match TRBD2. Germline CDR1 and CDR2: MNHEY and SMNVEV (reference sequence). The CDR3 loop spans 16 amino acids. V gave up 8 bases and J gave up 3 bases; unmatched junction bases: 11.